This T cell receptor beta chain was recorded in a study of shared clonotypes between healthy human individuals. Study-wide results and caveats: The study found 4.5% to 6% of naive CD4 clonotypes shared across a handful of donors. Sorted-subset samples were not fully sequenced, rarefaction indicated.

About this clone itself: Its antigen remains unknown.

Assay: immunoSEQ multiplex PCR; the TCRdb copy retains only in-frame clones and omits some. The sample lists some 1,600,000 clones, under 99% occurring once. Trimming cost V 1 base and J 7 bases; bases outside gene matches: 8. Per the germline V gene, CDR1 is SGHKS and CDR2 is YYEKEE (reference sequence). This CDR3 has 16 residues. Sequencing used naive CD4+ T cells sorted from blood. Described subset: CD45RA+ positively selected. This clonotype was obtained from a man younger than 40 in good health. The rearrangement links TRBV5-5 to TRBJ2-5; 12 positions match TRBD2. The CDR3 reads CASSLMLAGGRGTQYF. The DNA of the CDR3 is TGTGCCAGCAGCTTGATGCTAGCGGGAGGGCGCGGGACCCAGTACTTC. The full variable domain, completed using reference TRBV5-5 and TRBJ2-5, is DAGVTQSPTHLIKTRGQQVTLRCSPISGHKSVSWYQQVLGQGPQFIFQYYEKEERGRGNFPDRFSARQFPNYSSELNVNALLLGDSALYLCASSLMLAGGRGTQYFGPGTRLLVL.